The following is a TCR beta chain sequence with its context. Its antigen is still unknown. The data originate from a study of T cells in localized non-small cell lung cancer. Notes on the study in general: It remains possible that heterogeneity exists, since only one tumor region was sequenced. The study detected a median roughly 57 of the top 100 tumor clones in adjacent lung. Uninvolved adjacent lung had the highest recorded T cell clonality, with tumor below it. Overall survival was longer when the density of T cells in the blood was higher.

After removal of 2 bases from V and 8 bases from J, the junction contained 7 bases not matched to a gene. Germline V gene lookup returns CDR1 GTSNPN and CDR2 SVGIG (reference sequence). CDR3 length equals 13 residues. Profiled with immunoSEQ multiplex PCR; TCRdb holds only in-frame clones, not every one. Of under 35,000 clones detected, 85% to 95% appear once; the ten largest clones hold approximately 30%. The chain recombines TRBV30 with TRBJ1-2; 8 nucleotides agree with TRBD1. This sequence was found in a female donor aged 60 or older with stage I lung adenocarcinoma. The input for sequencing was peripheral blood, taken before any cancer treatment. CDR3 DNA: TGTGCCTGGAGTTCCCAGGGGGCGCGGGGCTACACCTTC. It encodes CAWSSQGARGYTF.